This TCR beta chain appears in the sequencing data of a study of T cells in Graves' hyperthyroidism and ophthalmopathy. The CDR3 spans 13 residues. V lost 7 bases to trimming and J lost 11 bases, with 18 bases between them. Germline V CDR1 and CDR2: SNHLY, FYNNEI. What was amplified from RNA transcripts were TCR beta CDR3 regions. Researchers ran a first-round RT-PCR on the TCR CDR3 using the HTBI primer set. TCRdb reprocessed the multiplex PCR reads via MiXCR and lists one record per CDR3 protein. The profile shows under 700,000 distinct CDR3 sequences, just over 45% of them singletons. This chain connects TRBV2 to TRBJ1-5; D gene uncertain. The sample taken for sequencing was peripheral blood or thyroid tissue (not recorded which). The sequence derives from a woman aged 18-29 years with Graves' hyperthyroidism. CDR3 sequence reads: CASTQGSSETQHF. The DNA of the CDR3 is TGTGCCAGCACCCAAGGGAGTTCCGAGACCCAGCATTTT. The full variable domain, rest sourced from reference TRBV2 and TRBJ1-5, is EPEVTQTPSHQVTQMGQEVILRCVPISNHLYFYWYRQILGQKVEFLVSFYNNEISEKSEIFDDQFSVERPDGSNFTLKIRSTKLEDSAMYFCASTQGSSETQHFGDGTRLSIL.